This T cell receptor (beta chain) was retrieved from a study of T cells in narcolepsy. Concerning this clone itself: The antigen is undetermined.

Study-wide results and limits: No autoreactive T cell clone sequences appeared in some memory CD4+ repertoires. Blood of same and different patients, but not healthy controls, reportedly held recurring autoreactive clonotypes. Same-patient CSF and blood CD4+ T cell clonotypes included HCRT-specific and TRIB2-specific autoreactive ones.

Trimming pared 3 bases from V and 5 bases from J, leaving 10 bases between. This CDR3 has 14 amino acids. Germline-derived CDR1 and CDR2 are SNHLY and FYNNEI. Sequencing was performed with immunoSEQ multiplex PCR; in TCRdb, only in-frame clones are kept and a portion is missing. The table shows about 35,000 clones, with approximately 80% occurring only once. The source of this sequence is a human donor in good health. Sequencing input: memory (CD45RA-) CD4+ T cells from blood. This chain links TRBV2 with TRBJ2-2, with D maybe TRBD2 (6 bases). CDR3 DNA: TGTGCCAGCAGTGAGCGGGGAGTTACCGGGGAGCTGTTTTTT. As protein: CASSERGVTGELFF.